These 29 T cell receptor beta chains were all obtained from the same sample, sequenced in a study of T cell responses to AZD1222 COVID-19 vaccine. The table came from immunoSEQ multiplex PCR; TCRdb's copy has only in-frame clones and leaves some out. The table records about 200,000 clones, over 80% of them present only once. The sequencing here drew on peripheral blood, taken on day 0 of AZD1222 vaccination. The receptors were gathered from an adult in good health.

The V gene is TRBV19, the J gene TRBJ1-2, with D unclear. In germline, CDR1 is LNHDA, CDR2 SQIVND (reference sequence). V lost 6 bases and J 0 bases, leaving 8 bases between the germline ends. The CDR3 is 13 amino acids. The CDR3 DNA is TGTGCCAGTAGCGTAGGATCTAACTATGGCTACACCTTC. Amino acids: CASSVGSNYGYTF.

The chain uses TRBV3-1 (or the pseudogene TRBV3-2) and TRBJ2-1; 9 bases agree with TRBD2. Germline V CDR1 and CDR2: LGHDT, YNNKEL (reference sequence). This CDR3 has 18 amino acids. V was clipped by 6 bases and J by 5 bases; unmatched bases: 17. CDR3 in DNA: TGTGCCAGCAGTCGATACCCCGGTGGTAGCGGGAGCGACAATGAGCAGTTCTTC. Translation gives CASSRYPGGSGSDNEQFF.

The chain recombines TRBV28 with TRBJ2-4; D gene uncertain. The V gene's germline CDR1 is MDHEN and CDR2 SYDVKM. The V gene lost 4 bases and the J gene lost 0 bases, with 7 bases spanning the gap. The CDR3 runs 14 residues. The CDR3, as DNA: TGTGCCAGCAGTTACTCCATAGCCAAAAACATTCAGTACTTC. Translating gives CASSYSIAKNIQYF.

The chain joins TRBV11-2 to TRBJ2-7; no definite D call. The V end was cut by 2 bases, the J end by 1 base, with 3 bases between. CDR3 length equals 12 residues. Germline CDR1 SGHAT, CDR2 FQNNGV. In DNA, the CDR3 is TGTGCCAGCAGCTTATCATCCTACGAGCAGTACTTC. The encoded protein is CASSLSSYEQYF. The full variable domain, with the rest looked up from reference TRBV11-2 and TRBJ2-7, is EAGVAQSPRYKIIEKRQSVAFWCNPISGHATLYWYQQILGQGPKLLIQFQNNGVVDDSQLPKDRFSAERLKGVDSTLKIQPAKLEDSAVYLCASSLSSYEQYFGPGTRLTVT.

This clone was found once. The V gene is TRBV6-5, the J gene TRBJ2-2; D is possibly TRBD1 or TRBD2 (5 bases each). The germline V and J ends were trimmed by 0 bases and 15 bases, with 20 bases remaining between them. This CDR3 spans 15 amino acids. Germline V CDR1 and CDR2: MNHEY, SVGAGI. The CDR3 bases are TGTGCCAGCAGTTACTCGAGGCCCCAAGCAGGGACGGTGTTTTTT. It is translated as CASSYSRPQAGTVFF.

This sequence joins TRBV5-1 and TRBJ2-5, with TRBD1 as a possible D gene (5 bases). V was shortened by 4 bases and J by 2 bases, with 15 bases between the two germline ends. The CDR3 has 15 amino acids. Germline-derived CDR1 and CDR2 are SGHRS and YFSETQ. This CDR3 is CASSLNRKDQETQYF. The CDR3 DNA follows: TGCGCCAGCAGCCTAAACAGGAAGGATCAAGAGACCCAGTACTTC.

The rearrangement links TRBV10-3 to TRBJ2-5, with D possibly matching TRBD1 (6 bases). From germline, CDR1 is ENHRY and CDR2 SYGVKD. The ends were cut back, 3 bases at V and 6 bases at J, with 14 bases in the middle. The CDR3 consists of 14 residues. CDR3 DNA: TGTGCCATCAGTGACACAGGGACGGAAAAGACCCAGTACTTC. It is translated as CAISDTGTEKTQYF.

The rearrangement links TRBV9 to TRBJ1-2, with TRBD1 identical over 10 bases. V shed 2 bases, J shed 8 bases, and the junction held 6 bases outside the gene matches. The germline gives CDR1 SGDLS, CDR2 YYNGEE. This CDR3 has 14 residues. DNA of the CDR3: TGTGCCAGCAGCGTTGGACAGGGGGGCTACGGCTACACCTTC. Its translation: CASSVGQGGYGYTF.

CDR3 sequence: CASSTSSGGHWNEQFF. The CDR3 DNA sequence: TGTGCCAGCAGTACATCCTCGGGGGGCCACTGGAATGAGCAGTTCTTC. The rearrangement joins TRBV28 to TRBJ2-1; possibly TRBD2 for D (7 bases). V was cut by 5 bases and J by 7 bases, with 21 bases left in between. The CDR3 is 16 residues long. Germline CDR1 MDHEN, CDR2 SYDVKM.

The chain couples TRBV11-2 to TRBJ1-2; the D gene is possibly TRBD1 (5 bases). Trimming cost V 4 bases and J 7 bases, with 19 bases left between them. CDR3 size: 15 residues. CDR1 is SGHAT and CDR2 is FQNNGV in the germline V gene. The CDR3 sequence: CASSSSDRGSTGYTF. CDR3 sequence (DNA): TGTGCCAGCAGCTCCTCTGACCGGGGGAGTACTGGCTACACCTTC.

The gene calls are TRBV5-1 and TRBJ1-2; D is possibly TRBD1 (5 bases). V was pared by 4 bases and J by 2 bases, with 12 bases between. The CDR3 sequence is 14 residues long. The germline gives CDR1 SGHRS, CDR2 YFSETQ. The CDR3 DNA reads as TGCGCCAGCAGCCTCCCAGGGCGGAACTATGGCTACACCTTC. Encoded protein: CASSLPGRNYGYTF.

The chain has TRBV12-3 or TRBV12-4 and TRBJ1-5; D is ambiguous. Between the trimmed V and J ends, which lost 5 bases and 5 bases, there was a span of 7 bases. The CDR3 is made up of 12 amino acids. The CDR3 sequence: CASSPWDQPQHF. The CDR3 DNA sequence: TGTGCCAGCAGTCCCTGGGATCAGCCCCAGCATTTT.

The V and J genes are TRBV7-9 and TRBJ2-7, with 12 positions matching TRBD2. J gave up 1 base and V 2 bases, and 3 bases lay outside the gene matches. From germline, CDR1 is SEHNR and CDR2 FQNEAQ (reference sequence). This CDR3 contains 16 residues. The CDR3 is CASSLRTSGDSYEQYF. Written as DNA, the CDR3 is TGTGCCAGCAGCTTAAGGACTAGCGGGGATTCCTACGAGCAGTACTTC. Looking up the rest from reference TRBV7-9 and TRBJ2-7 gives the full variable domain: DTGVSQNPRHKITKRGQNVTFRCDPISEHNRLYWYRQTLGQGPEFLTYFQNEAQLEKSRLLSDRFSAERPKGSFSTLEIQRTEQGDSAMYLCASSLRTSGDSYEQYFGPGTRLTVT.

J is TRBJ2-5 and V is TRBV5-4; the D gene is possibly TRBD1 (5 bases). CDR3 length: 13 residues. The germline V gene encodes CDR1 SGHNT and CDR2 YYREEE (reference sequence). The ends were cut back, 2 bases at V and 3 bases at J, with 8 bases in the middle. CDR3 residues: CASSFGREETQYF. The CDR3 coding sequence is TGTGCCAGCAGCTTCGGCAGGGAAGAGACCCAGTACTTC.

This rearrangement joins TRBV7-9 to TRBJ1-5, with TRBD1 matching 9 bases. The V segment lost 8 bases and the J segment 4 bases; nucleotides outside the gene matches: 3. Germline V gene sequence: CDR1 SEHNR, CDR2 FQNEAQ (reference sequence). The CDR3 covers 13 residues. The CDR3 DNA is TGTGCCAGCGACAGGGGGGGGAATCAGCCCCAGCATTTT. This translates into CASDRGGNQPQHF.

The rearrangement uses TRBV28 and TRBJ1-5, with a tentative D call TRBD1 (6 bases). The germline V and J ends were trimmed by 5 bases and 3 bases, with 14 bases remaining between them. This CDR3 is 15 amino acids long. Per germline, CDR1 MDHEN and CDR2 SYDVKM. CDR3 bases: TGTGCCAGCAGTCCCGCACAGGGAAACAATCAGCCCCAGCATTTT. This translates into CASSPAQGNNQPQHF. Full variable domain (remainder filled in from reference TRBV28 and TRBJ1-5): DVKVTQSSRYLVKRTGEKVFLECVQDMDHENMFWYRQDPGLGLRLIYFSYDVKMKEKGDIPEGYSVSREKKERFSLILESASTNQTSMYLCASSPAQGNNQPQHFGDGTRLSIL.

The chain employs TRBV2 and TRBJ1-2; tentatively, D is TRBD1 (6 bases). V dropped 7 bases and J dropped 7 bases, with 10 bases sitting between them. The CDR3 length is 11 residues. In germline, CDR1 is SNHLY, CDR2 FYNNEI. In nucleotides, the CDR3 is TGTGCCAGCACCAGGGGCAGTGGCTACACCTTC. Protein: CASTRGSGYTF.

The CDR3 DNA reads TGTGCCAGCAGGGTAGCGGGGAGGTACGAGCAGTACTTC. Protein sequence: CASRVAGRYEQYF. The chain uses TRBV5-4 and TRBJ2-7, with 8 bases matching TRBD2. This CDR3 region has 13 residues. V lost 5 bases and J lost 4; bases outside the gene matches: 5. Germline V gene data show CDR1 as SGHNT and CDR2 as YYREEE (reference sequence).

CDR3 bases: TGTGCCAGCAGCTTAGATCCACTAGCGGGGAAGAGAGATACGCAGTATTTT. The encoded protein is CASSLDPLAGKRDTQYF. The chain recombines TRBV11-2 with TRBJ2-3; 10 nucleotides agree with TRBD2. This CDR3 comprises 17 residues. Germline CDR1 is SGHAT and CDR2 is FQNNGV. V shed 0 bases, J shed 5 bases, and the junction held 8 bases outside the gene matches.

The J gene is TRBJ1-1, the V gene TRBV7-2; TRBD1 might be the D (6 bases). The CDR3 runs 13 residues. Trimming removed 5 bases from V and 5 bases from J, with 12 bases in between. Looked up from germline, CDR1 is SGHTA and CDR2 is FQGNSA. The CDR3 region is CASSVQGATEAFF. CDR3 bases: TGTGCCAGCAGCGTACAGGGTGCTACTGAAGCTTTCTTT. The whole variable domain, remainder taken from reference TRBV7-2 and TRBJ1-1, is GAGVSQSPSNKVTEKGKDVELRCDPISGHTALYWYRQSLGQGLEFLIYFQGNSAPDKSGLPSDRFSAERTGGSVSTLTIQRTQQEDSAVYLCASSVQGATEAFFGQGTRLTVV.

The V and J genes are TRBV4-2 and TRBJ1-2, with D maybe TRBD1 (5 bases). V was clipped by 0 bases and J by 6 bases, with 14 bases between them. Germline V gene sequence: CDR1 LGHNA, CDR2 YNFKEQ. This CDR3 region has 15 residues. In DNA, the CDR3 is TGTGCCAGCAGCCAAGATCCGTCGGGGCAAAATGGCTACACCTTC. Translation: CASSQDPSGQNGYTF.

This clone has a single count. Here the CDR3 DNA reads TGTGCCAGCAGGGGGGCGGGGAGGTCCTATAATTCACCCCTCCACTTT. Its protein is CASRGAGRSYNSPLHF. The chain carries TRBV6-6 and TRBJ1-6; D is possibly TRBD1 (6 bases). CDR1 is MNHNY and CDR2 is SVGAGI in the germline V gene (reference sequence). V lost 6 bases, J lost 1 base, and 13 bases lay in between. The CDR3 covers 16 residues.

The genes are TRBV6-5 and TRBJ1-2; 7 bases align to TRBD1. This CDR3 spans 14 amino acids. The germline gives CDR1 MNHEY, CDR2 SVGAGI. V trimming: 6 bases; J trimming: 5 bases; junction bases outside the gene matches: 9. The CDR3 region is CASRRPGQRYGYTF. The CDR3 DNA reads TGTGCCAGCAGGCGGCCGGGACAGAGATATGGCTACACCTTC.

This clone was counted between two and nine times. The gene calls are TRBV6-4 and TRBJ2-3, with 8 bases identical to TRBD2. The V gene's germline CDR1 is MRHNA and CDR2 SNTAGT. There are 15 residues in the CDR3. Trimming cost V 0 bases and J 5 bases; bases outside gene matches: 4. CDR3 sequence: CASSDSRGGVDTQYF. The CDR3 nucleotides read TGTGCCAGCAGTGACTCACGGGGGGGTGTAGATACGCAGTATTTT.

The rearrangement uses TRBV19 and TRBJ2-6, with D possibly being TRBD1 (5 bases). Germline loops: CDR1 LNHDA, CDR2 SQIVND (reference sequence). The CDR3 is 17 residues long. Between the trimmed V and J ends, which lost 5 bases and 0 bases, there was a span of 14 bases. The CDR3 reads CASSARWGYSGANVLTF. CDR3 sequence (DNA): TGTGCCAGTAGTGCCCGTTGGGGCTACTCTGGGGCCAACGTCCTGACTTTC.

This clone was detected only once. V gene TRBV29-1 combines with J gene TRBJ2-1; 8 positions match TRBD2. Germline V lookup: CDR1 SQVTM, CDR2 ANQGSEA. Trimming took 3 bases from V and 2 from J; bases not matched to a gene: 3. The CDR3 covers 14 residues. The CDR3 DNA is TGCAGCGTTGACGGGGGGGTCGCCTACAATGAGCAGTTCTTC. Translated, it gives CSVDGGVAYNEQFF.

This rearrangement joins TRBV5-1 to TRBJ2-1; the D call may be TRBD1 or TRBD2 (5 bases each). Germline assignment: CDR1 SGHRS and CDR2 YFSETQ. The CDR3 has 15 amino acids. Trimming took 3 bases from V and 8 from J, leaving 18 bases between them. The CDR3, as DNA: TGCGCCAGCAGCTGGGACGGATCGAGAGTCGATGAGCAGTTCTTC. It translates to CASSWDGSRVDEQFF.

The V call is TRBV30, the J call TRBJ1-2; D remains ambiguous. CDR1 and CDR2 (germline): GTSNPN, SVGIG (reference sequence). The V and J ends lost 1 base and 5 bases respectively, with 17 bases between them. The CDR3 contains 15 residues. In nucleotides, the CDR3 is TGTGCCTGGAGTGGTAAGGCCGGGGTTTCTTATGGCTACACCTTC. Translation: CAWSGKAGVSYGYTF.

The chain links TRBV7-3 to TRBJ1-5; TRBD1 is a possible D gene (6 bases). Trimming cost V 1 base and J 0 bases, with 19 bases left between them. The CDR3 covers 19 residues. Germline V CDR1 and CDR2: SGHTA, FQGTGA. The CDR3 bases are TGTGCCAGCAGCTTAAAAGTTTGGACAGATCAAGATAGCAATCAGCCCCAGCATTTT. Translation gives CASSLKVWTDQDSNQPQHF.